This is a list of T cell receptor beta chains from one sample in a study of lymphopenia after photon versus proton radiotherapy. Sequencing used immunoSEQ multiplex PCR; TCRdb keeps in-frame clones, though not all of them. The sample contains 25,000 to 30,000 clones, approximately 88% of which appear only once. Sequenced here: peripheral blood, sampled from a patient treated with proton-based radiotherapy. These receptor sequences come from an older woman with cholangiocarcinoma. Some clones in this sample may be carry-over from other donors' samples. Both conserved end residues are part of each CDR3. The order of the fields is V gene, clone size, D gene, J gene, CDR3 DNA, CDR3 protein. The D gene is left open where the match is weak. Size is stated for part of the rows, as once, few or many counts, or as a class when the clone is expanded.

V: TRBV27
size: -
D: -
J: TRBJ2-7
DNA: TGTGCCAGCAGTTCTGGCAGGGGTTCCTACGAGCAGTACTTC
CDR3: CASSSGRGSYEQYF

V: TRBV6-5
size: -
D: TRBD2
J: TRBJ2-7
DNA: TGTGCCAGCACTCCGGGTAGCGGGGGCTACGAGCAGTACTTC
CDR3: CASTPGSGGYEQYF

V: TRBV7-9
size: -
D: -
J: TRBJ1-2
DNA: TGTGCCAGCAGCCTAGAGAACTATGGCTACACCTTC
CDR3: CASSLENYGYTF

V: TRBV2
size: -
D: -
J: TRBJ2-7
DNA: TGTGCCAGCAGGGAAATGTTGGGAGAGCAGTACTTC
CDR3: CASREMLGEQYF

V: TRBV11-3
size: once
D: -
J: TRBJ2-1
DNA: TGTGCCAGCAGCTTGACGTGGAATTACAATGAGCAGTTCTTC
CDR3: CASSLTWNYNEQFF

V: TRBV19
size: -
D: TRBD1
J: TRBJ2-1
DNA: TGTGCCAGTAGCAAATCCGGTCGGACAGGGCTAAATGAGCAGTTCTTC
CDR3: CASSKSGRTGLNEQFF

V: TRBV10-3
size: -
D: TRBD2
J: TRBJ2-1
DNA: TGTGCCATCAGTGCGGGACTAGCGGTCTACAATGAGCAGTTCTTC
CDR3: CAISAGLAVYNEQFF

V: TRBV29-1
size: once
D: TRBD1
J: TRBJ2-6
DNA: TGCAGCGCCTGGGGGACAGGGGGCTCTGGGGCCAACGTCCTGACTTTC
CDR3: CSAWGTGGSGANVLTF

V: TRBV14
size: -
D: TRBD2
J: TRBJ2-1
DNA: TGTGCCAGCAGCCAGCGGCGACTAGCGGGAGTTACGGCGAGTAATGAGCAGTTCTTC
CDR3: CASSQRRLAGVTASNEQFF

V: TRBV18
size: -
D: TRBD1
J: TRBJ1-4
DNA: TGTGCCAGCTCACCGCGGACAGGGCAGGATGAAAAACTGTTTTTT
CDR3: CASSPRTGQDEKLFF

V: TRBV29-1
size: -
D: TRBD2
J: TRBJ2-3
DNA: TGCAGCGCGTCCGCGACTAGCGGAGCAGATACGCAGTATTTT
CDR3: CSASATSGADTQYF

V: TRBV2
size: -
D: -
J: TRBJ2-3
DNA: TGTGCCAGCAGTGGCTCAGAGACAGATACGCAGTATTTT
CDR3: CASSGSETDTQYF

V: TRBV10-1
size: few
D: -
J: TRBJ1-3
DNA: TGCGCCAGCAGTGACAACTCTGGAAACACCATATATTTT
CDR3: CASSDNSGNTIYF

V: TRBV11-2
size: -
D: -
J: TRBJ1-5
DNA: TGTGCCAGCAGCTTAGTTGGCAATCAGCCCCAGCATTTT
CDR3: CASSLVGNQPQHF

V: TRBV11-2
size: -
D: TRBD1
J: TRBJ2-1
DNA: TGTGCCAGCAGCTTAGGACAGGGGAACTACAATGAGCAGTTCTTC
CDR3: CASSLGQGNYNEQFF

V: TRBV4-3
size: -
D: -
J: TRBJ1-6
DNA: TGCGCCAGCAGCCAAGACAGAACTAATTCACCCCTCCACTTT
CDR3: CASSQDRTNSPLHF

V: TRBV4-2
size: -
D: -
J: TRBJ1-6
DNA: TGTGCCAGCAGGGATGACGGACGTTATAATTCACCCCTCCACTTT
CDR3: CASRDDGRYNSPLHF

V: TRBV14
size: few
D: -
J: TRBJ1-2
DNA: TGTGCCAGCAGCCAAGCCTCCAGCTACTCTGGCTACACCTTC
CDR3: CASSQASSYSGYTF

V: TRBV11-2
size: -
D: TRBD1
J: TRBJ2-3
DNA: TGTGCCAGCAGCTTAACGGGGACAGGGGGCGGCACAGATACGCAGTATTTT
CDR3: CASSLTGTGGGTDTQYF

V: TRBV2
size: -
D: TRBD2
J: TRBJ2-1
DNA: TGTGCCAGCAGTGTTAACGGGAGGGCCTCCTACAATGAGCAGTTCTTC
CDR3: CASSVNGRASYNEQFF

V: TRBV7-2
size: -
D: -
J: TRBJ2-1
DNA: TGTGCCAGCAGCTTCGTCTACAATGAGCAGTTCTTC
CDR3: CASSFVYNEQFF

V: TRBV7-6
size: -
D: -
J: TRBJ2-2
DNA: TGTGCCAGCAGCTTAACACAAGGACTAAGCACCGGGGAGCTGTTTTTT
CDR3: CASSLTQGLSTGELFF

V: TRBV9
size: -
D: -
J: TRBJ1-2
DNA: TGTGCCAGCAGCGCGGACAGTTTGAACTATGGCTACACCTTC
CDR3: CASSADSLNYGYTF

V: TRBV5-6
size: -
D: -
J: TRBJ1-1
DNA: TGTGCCAGCAGCTCTCCAATTATAGTAACTGAAGCTTTCTTT
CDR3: CASSSPIIVTEAFF

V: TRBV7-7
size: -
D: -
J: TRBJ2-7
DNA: TGTGCTAGCAGCCCAGGGTACGGGGTCGAGCAGTACTTC
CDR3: CASSPGYGVEQYF

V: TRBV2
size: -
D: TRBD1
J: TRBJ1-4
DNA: TGTGCCATTAGTAAGACAGGGCTAAATGAAAAACTGTTTTTT
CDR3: CAISKTGLNEKLFF

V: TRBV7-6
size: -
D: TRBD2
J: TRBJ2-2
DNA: TGTGCCAGCAGTCCCGTTTTAGCGGGAGAAGGGGAGCTGTTTTTT
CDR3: CASSPVLAGEGELFF

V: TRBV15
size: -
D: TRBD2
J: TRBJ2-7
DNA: TGTGCCACCAGCAGGGCCGCCGGGGGGGGACCGTACGAGCAGTACTTC
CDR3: CATSRAAGGGPYEQYF

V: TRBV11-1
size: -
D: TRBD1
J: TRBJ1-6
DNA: TGTGCCAGCAGCTTAGAGGCTGGGACAGGGTCTGATAATTCACCCCTCCACTTT
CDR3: CASSLEAGTGSDNSPLHF

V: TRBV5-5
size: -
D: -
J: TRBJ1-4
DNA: TGTGCCAGCAGTCAACTGGGGGGAGGACTGTTTTTT
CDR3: CASSQLGGGLFF

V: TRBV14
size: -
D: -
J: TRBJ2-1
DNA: TGTGCCAGCAGCCAAGCCGGGAGCTCCTACAATGAGCAGTTCTTC
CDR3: CASSQAGSSYNEQFF

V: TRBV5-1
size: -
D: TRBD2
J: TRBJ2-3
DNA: TGCGCCAGCAGCTTGCCTCTTGCGGGAGGGACGACAGATACGCAGTATTTT
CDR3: CASSLPLAGGTTDTQYF

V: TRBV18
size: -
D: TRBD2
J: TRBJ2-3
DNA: TGTGCCAGCTCACTGGAACTCGGGGGGACCACAGATACGCAGTATTTT
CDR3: CASSLELGGTTDTQYF

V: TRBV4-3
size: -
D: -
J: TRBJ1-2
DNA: TGCGCCAGCAGTTCCTCCAGACCTACTAACTATGGCTACACCTTC
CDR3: CASSSSRPTNYGYTF

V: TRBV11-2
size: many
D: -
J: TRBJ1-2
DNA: TGTGCCAGCACCCCGGCAGGGCGTAACTATGGCTACACCTTC
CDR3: CASTPAGRNYGYTF

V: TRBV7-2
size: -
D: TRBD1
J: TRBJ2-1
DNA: TGTGCCAGCAGACCCGGACAGGGTGGGGAGCAGTTCTTC
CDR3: CASRPGQGGEQFF

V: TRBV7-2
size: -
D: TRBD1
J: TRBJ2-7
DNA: TGTGCCAGCAGCCACAGGGGAACCTACGAGCAGTACTTC
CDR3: CASSHRGTYEQYF

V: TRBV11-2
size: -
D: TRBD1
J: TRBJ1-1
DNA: TGTGCCAGCAGCTTAAAGGGACAGGTGAACACTGAAGCTTTCTTT
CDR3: CASSLKGQVNTEAFF

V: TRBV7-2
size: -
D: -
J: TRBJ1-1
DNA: TGTGCCAGCAGCTTAGTTGTCTCGCTGGGGGGCACTGAAGCTTTCTTT
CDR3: CASSLVVSLGGTEAFF

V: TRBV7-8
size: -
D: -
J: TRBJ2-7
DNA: TGTGCCAGCAGCTTATGGGACTCGACCTACGAGCAGTACTTC
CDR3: CASSLWDSTYEQYF

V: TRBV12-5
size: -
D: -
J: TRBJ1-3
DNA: TGTGCTAGTGGTTTGGACGGTGTAGGCACCATATATTTT
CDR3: CASGLDGVGTIYF

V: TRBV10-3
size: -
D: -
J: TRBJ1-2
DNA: TGTGCCATCAGTGACGGCAGACAGTATGGCTACACCTTC
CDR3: CAISDGRQYGYTF

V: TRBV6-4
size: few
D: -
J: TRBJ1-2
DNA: TGTGCCAGCAGTGAGCCCCACACGGATGGCTACACCTTC
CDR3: CASSEPHTDGYTF

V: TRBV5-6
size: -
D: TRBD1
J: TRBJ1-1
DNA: TGTGCCAGCAGCCAGACAGGGCAGCGGGGCACTGAAGCTTTCTTT
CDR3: CASSQTGQRGTEAFF

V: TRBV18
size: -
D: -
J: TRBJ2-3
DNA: TGTGCCAGCTCACCACCGTCACAGGGAAACACAGATACGCAGTATTTT
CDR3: CASSPPSQGNTDTQYF

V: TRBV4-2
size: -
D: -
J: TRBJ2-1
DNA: TGTGCCAGCAGCCAAGGCCCCGGGACTTCACCCGGTGAGCAGTTCTTC
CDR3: CASSQGPGTSPGEQFF

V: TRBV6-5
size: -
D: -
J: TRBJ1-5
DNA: TGTGCCAGCAGTTACGATGGGTATCGACAGCCCCAGCATTTT
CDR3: CASSYDGYRQPQHF

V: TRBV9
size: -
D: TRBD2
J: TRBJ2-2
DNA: TGTGCCAGCAGCGTAGAGGGCGGGAGGCGAACCGGGGAGCTGTTTTTT
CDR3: CASSVEGGRRTGELFF

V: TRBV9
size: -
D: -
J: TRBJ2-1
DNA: TGTGCCAGCAGCGGAAGAGTGAATGAGCAGTTCTTC
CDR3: CASSGRVNEQFF

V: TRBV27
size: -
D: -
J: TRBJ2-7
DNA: TGTGCCAGCAGTGAGAGGCCTCCCTACGAGCAGTACTTC
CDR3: CASSERPPYEQYF

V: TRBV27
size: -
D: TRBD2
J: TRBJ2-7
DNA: TGTGCCAGCAGTTTTGTCCCGACTAGCGGGAGCAACGAGCAGTACTTC
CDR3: CASSFVPTSGSNEQYF

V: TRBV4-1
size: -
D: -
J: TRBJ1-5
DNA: TGCGCCAGCAGCCAAGATCTGTGGGGGGATCAGCCCCAGCATTTT
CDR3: CASSQDLWGDQPQHF

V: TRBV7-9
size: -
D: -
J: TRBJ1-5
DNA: TGTGCCAGCAGCTTAGGTGTTGGTGGGGCCAATCAGCCCCAGCATTTT
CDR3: CASSLGVGGANQPQHF

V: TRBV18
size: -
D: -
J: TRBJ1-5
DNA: TGTGCCAGCTCAAACACGGGACCCCAAGCGCATCAGCCCCAGCATTTT
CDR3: CASSNTGPQAHQPQHF

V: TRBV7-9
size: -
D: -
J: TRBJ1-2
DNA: TGTGCCAGCAAGCCCGGGGGCGAGAGCTATGGCTACACCTTC
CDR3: CASKPGGESYGYTF

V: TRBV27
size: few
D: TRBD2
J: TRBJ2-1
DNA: TGTGCCAGCAGTTTATCGGGACTAGCAGGTAATGAGCAGTTCTTC
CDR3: CASSLSGLAGNEQFF

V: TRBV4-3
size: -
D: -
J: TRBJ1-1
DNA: TGCGCCAGCAGCCAAGGCGTGGGACCTAGCACTGAAGCTTTCTTT
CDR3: CASSQGVGPSTEAFF

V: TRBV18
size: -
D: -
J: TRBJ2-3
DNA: TGTGCCAGCTCATCGTCGGTGCGCACAGATACGCAGTATTTT
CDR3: CASSSSVRTDTQYF

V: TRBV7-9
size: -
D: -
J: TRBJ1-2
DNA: TGTGCCAGCAGCAACTCGTGGGATGGCTACACCTTC
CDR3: CASSNSWDGYTF